This is a list of T cell receptor beta chains from one sample in a study of CD8+CD57+ T cells in acquired aplastic anemia. Via MiXCR, TCRdb re-called the reads, giving one row per CDR3 protein. The table has about 200,000 distinct CDR3 sequences, about half seen once. Material for sequencing was sorted CD4+, CD8+, or CD8+CD57+ T cells (not recorded which) from PBMCs. These receptors were collected from a human donor with aplastic anemia. Each CDR3 is given with its conserved first and last residue. A D gene is named only where the DNA matches it firmly. The listing skips clone size in some rows; elsewhere it reads once, few, many or a size class.

V gene	D gene	clone size	J gene	CDR3 protein	CDR3 DNA
TRBV25-1	NA	NA	TRBJ1-3	CASSEYGRAGPTGNTIYF	TGTGCCAGCAGTGAATACGGACGGGCGGGACCCACTGGAAACACCATATATTTT
TRBV6-1	TRBD1	NA	TRBJ1-2	CASSEQGQGGHGYTF	TGTGCCAGCAGTGAACAGGGACAGGGGGGGCATGGCTACACCTTC
TRBV7-8	TRBD2	many	TRBJ2-5	CASTGGGRETQYF	TGTGCCAGCACCGGCGGGGGACGGGAGACCCAGTACTTC
TRBV5-1	TRBD1	many	TRBJ1-1	CASSYQSGTGDFTEAFF	TGCGCCAGCAGCTACCAATCCGGGACAGGGGACTTCACTGAAGCTTTCTTT
TRBV19	NA	many	TRBJ1-3	CASSGPGDYSGNTIYF	TGTGCCAGTAGTGGGCCGGGAGATTACTCTGGAAACACCATATATTTT
TRBV6-6	NA	many	TRBJ2-7	CASSPLDPGPYEQYF	TGTGCCAGCAGTCCCTTGGACCCCGGCCCCTACGAGCAGTACTTC
TRBV5-6	NA	NA	TRBJ2-3	CASSPRGRDTQYF	TGTGCCAGCAGCCCGAGGGGCAGGGATACGCAGTATTTT
TRBV5-1	TRBD1	NA	TRBJ1-2	CASSPGTGYSSGNTF	TGCGCCAGCAGCCCGGGGACAGGGTATAGCTCTGGAAACACCTTC
TRBV10-3	NA	many	TRBJ1-2	CAATILNTGGGYSGYTF	TGTGCCGCAACTATCCTCAACACGGGCGGGGGCTACTCTGGCTACACCTTC
TRBV7-3	TRBD2	NA	TRBJ2-1	CASRSSGGAYNEQFF	TGTGCCAGCAGAAGTAGCGGGGGCGCCTACAATGAGCAGTTCTTC
TRBV7-2	NA	NA	TRBJ1-4	CASSHPGAGRELFF	TGTGCCAGCAGCCACCCGGGGGCGGGGAGGGAACTGTTTTTT
TRBV4-3	NA	once	TRBJ2-7	CASSQEGGRRDFYEQYF	TGCGCCAGCAGCCAAGAAGGGGGACGTCGAGACTTCTACGAGCAGTACTTC
TRBV14	NA	NA	TRBJ2-5	CAGSQDGVNQPQYF	TGTGCCGGCAGCCAAGACGGAGTCAATCAGCCCCAGTACTTC
TRBV20-1	NA	NA	TRBJ1-5	CSARRQGSNQPQHF	TGCAGTGCTAGACGGCAGGGTAGCAATCAGCCCCAGCATTTT
TRBV20-1	TRBD2	many	TRBJ2-2	CSSRTSYGELFF	TGCAGTTCCAGGACTAGCTACGGGGAGCTGTTTTTT
TRBV3-1	TRBD1	NA	TRBJ1-2	CASSQDLLTGINYGYTF	TGTGCCAGCAGCCAAGATCTCCTGACAGGGATCAACTATGGCTACACCTTC
TRBV7-2	NA	NA	TRBJ2-5	CASSSRDRQETQYF	TGTGCCAGCAGCTCACGGGACCGACAAGAGACCCAGTACTTC
TRBV5-6	NA	many	TRBJ2-2	CASSRAGVSTGELFF	TGTGCCAGCAGCCGTGCAGGGGTCTCCACCGGGGAGCTGTTTTTT
TRBV27	TRBD1	NA	TRBJ2-3	CASRKGDRGRTDTQYF	TGTGCCAGCCGGAAGGGTGACAGGGGGCGGACAGATACGCAGTATTTT
TRBV20-1	TRBD2	NA	TRBJ2-7	CSARATGLAAPYEQYF	TGCAGTGCTAGAGCTACGGGACTAGCGGCACCCTACGAGCAGTACTTC
TRBV7-8	TRBD2	many	TRBJ2-5	CASSPGSGGYQETQYF	TGTGCCAGCAGCCCAGGGAGCGGGGGGTACCAAGAGACCCAGTACTTC
TRBV24-1	TRBD1	NA	TRBJ2-7	CATSARDRPYEQYF	TGTGCCACCAGTGCCCGGGACAGACCCTACGAGCAGTACTTC
TRBV7-3	NA	NA	TRBJ2-5	CASSLTSSGAETQYF	TGCGCCAGCAGCTTAACGTCTTCAGGGGCAGAGACCCAGTACTTC
TRBV7-2	NA	many	TRBJ1-2	CASSFRSGALPYGYTF	TGTGCCAGCAGCTTTAGGTCGGGGGCACTTCCCTATGGCTACACCTTC
TRBV2	NA	NA	TRBJ2-6	CASSPGQTF	TGTGCCAGCAGCCCGGGACAGACTTTC
TRBV10-3	NA	few	TRBJ2-7	CASSPGVGDEQYF	TGTGCCAGCTCACCGGGGGTTGGGGACGAGCAGTACTTC
TRBV6-6	NA	few	TRBJ1-4	CASSSGSLRTNEKLFF	TGTGCCAGCAGCTCCGGAAGTCTGAGAACTAATGAAAAACTGTTTTTT
TRBV30	NA	many	TRBJ1-1	CAWKGTGNTEAFF	TGTGCCTGGAAGGGGACGGGGAACACTGAAGCTTTCTTT
TRBV5-8	TRBD1	many	TRBJ1-5	CASSSEAGQGPGQPQHF	TGTGCCAGCAGCTCCGAGGCGGGACAGGGTCCCGGCCAGCCCCAGCATTTT
TRBV10-3	NA	NA	TRBJ1-2	CAISESNRANYGYTF	TGTGCCATCAGTGAGTCGAACCGGGCTAACTATGGCTACACCTTC
TRBV6-4	NA	many	TRBJ1-6	CASSDSYNSPLHF	TGTGCCAGCAGTGACTCCTATAATTCACCCCTCCACTTT
TRBV20-1	TRBD2	many	TRBJ2-4	CSASGPGSAGGSGYF	TGCAGTGCTAGTGGCCCCGGTTCAGCGGGGGGCTCGGGGTACTTC
TRBV11-3	TRBD2	NA	TRBJ2-2	CASSLGLAETGELVF	TGTGCCAGCAGCTTGGGACTAGCGGAGACCGGGGAGCTGGTTTTC
TRBV6-1	TRBD1	NA	TRBJ1-3	CASLRHGTGGNRSGNTLYF	TGTGCCAGCCTCAGACATGGGACAGGGGGAAATCGATCTGGAAACACCTTATATTTT
TRBV20-1	TRBD1	NA	TRBJ1-1	CSASTGGKAFF	TGCAGTGCTTCTACAGGGGGCAAAGCTTTCTTT
TRBV13	TRBD1	NA	TRBJ2-4	CASSDTGGAKNIQYF	TGTGCCAGCAGCGACACAGGGGGCGCCAAAAACATTCAGTACTTC
TRBV13	NA	many	TRBJ2-7	CASSLGNEQYF	TGTGCCAGCAGCTTAGGAAACGAGCAGTACTTC